The present TCR beta chain was sequenced within a study of CD8 T cells in ankylosing spondylitis. In germline, CDR1 is ENHRY, CDR2 SYGVKD. Trimming pared 6 bases from V and 0 bases from J, leaving 6 bases between. CDR3 length: 13 amino acids. 5'-RACE, quantitative and with molecular barcodes, yielded the TCR beta libraries. TCRdb processed the 5' RACE reads anew with MiXCR; each CDR3 protein has one entry. Counted here are around 280,000 distinct CDR3 sequences, 20% occurring once; the ten biggest clones make up less than 9%. The sequence came from a male donor with ankylosing spondylitis or in good health (not recorded which). This chain connects TRBV10-3 to TRBJ1-5; D is undetermined. The sequencing input was blood, either unsorted or a sorted T cell fraction (not recorded which). The chain's CDR3 is CAIRGNSNQPQHF. CDR3 in DNA: TGTGCCATCAGGGGGAATAGCAATCAGCCCCAGCATTTT.